The 16 T cell receptor beta chains given below trace back to one sample, sequenced in a study of T cell responses to AZD1222 COVID-19 vaccine. The data were produced by immunoSEQ multiplex PCR, yet TCRdb's version contains in-frame clones alone and is incomplete. Here the sample spans fewer than 100,000 clones, 70% to 85% being singletons. This specimen was peripheral blood, taken 28 days after the second AZD1222 dose. These receptors all stem from an adult who received the AZD1222 COVID-19 vaccine.

J is TRBJ1-4 and V is TRBV6-1; TRBD1 matches 7 bases. The germline gives CDR1 MNHNS, CDR2 SASEGT. The length of the CDR3 is 15 residues. V dropped 2 bases and J dropped 2; count of bases not matched to a gene: 2. CDR3 residues: CASSELTGTNEKLFF. CDR3 sequence (DNA): TGTGCCAGCAGTGAACTGACAGGGACTAATGAAAAACTGTTTTTT.

V and J are TRBV5-1 and TRBJ2-3, with 9 nucleotides matching TRBD2. J gave up 2 bases and V 3 bases, and 4 bases lay outside the gene matches. CDR3 length: 15 residues. Per the germline V gene, CDR1 is SGHRS and CDR2 is YFSETQ. For the CDR3, the DNA is TGCGCCAGCAGCTCCCTAGCGGGGCCCACAGATACGCAGTATTTT. Its translation: CASSSLAGPTDTQYF.

This chain joins TRBV7-9 and TRBJ1-1; D may be TRBD1 (5 bases). Deletions cut 3 bases from V and 3 bases from J, with 8 bases between. Per germline, CDR1 SEHNR and CDR2 FQNEAQ (reference sequence). The CDR3 totals 13 residues. The CDR3 nucleotides read TGTGCCAGCAGCTTCCCGGGGGACACTGAAGCTTTCTTT. Its translation is CASSFPGDTEAFF.

This chain links TRBV6-5 with TRBJ2-7, with D possibly matching TRBD2 (6 bases). Germline lookup yields CDR1 MNHEY and CDR2 SVGAGI. The CDR3 has 13 amino acids. V lost 6 bases and J 4 bases, leaving 13 bases between the germline ends. CDR3 sequence (DNA): TGTGCCAGCAGCGGGAGTAAACCATACGAGCAGTACTTC. This gives the protein CASSGSKPYEQYF.

V gene TRBV6-5 combines with J gene TRBJ1-1; 8 bases are a match to TRBD1. V dropped 8 bases and J dropped 3; count of bases not matched to a gene: 5. The CDR3 spans 13 residues. Germline V gives CDR1 MNHEY, CDR2 SVGAGI. The CDR3 region has the DNA TGTGCCAGCCGGACAGGGTCCGACACTGAAGCTTTCTTT. Protein: CASRTGSDTEAFF.

This chain connects TRBV6-5 to TRBJ1-4, with D maybe TRBD1 (5 bases). CDR1 and CDR2 from the germline V gene are MNHEY and SVGAGI. V was shortened by 7 bases and J by 7 bases, with 13 bases between the two germline ends. This CDR3 has 13 amino acids. CDR3 amino acids: CASKGNRGEKLFF. The CDR3 bases are TGTGCCAGCAAAGGGAATAGGGGTGAAAAACTGTTTTTT.

This chain joins TRBV10-1 and TRBJ1-3, with D possibly matching TRBD1 (5 bases). The V gene lost 4 bases and the J gene lost 4 bases, with 14 bases spanning the gap. The CDR3 is 15 residues long. Germline CDR1 and CDR2: WNHNN and SYGVQD (reference sequence). The CDR3 region has the DNA TGCGCCAGCAGTGCAGGACAACTGCCCGGAAACACCATATATTTT. This encodes CASSAGQLPGNTIYF.

The chain has TRBV5-4 and TRBJ1-2; D remains unclear. The CDR3 extends over 15 amino acids. V lost 6 bases, J lost 5 bases, and 20 bases lay in between. Germline V gene sequence: CDR1 SGHNT, CDR2 YYREEE (reference sequence). Written as DNA, the CDR3 is TGTGCCAGCACCCCACGGACGGATTTCCCTTATGGCTACACCTTC. The encoded protein is CASTPRTDFPYGYTF.

This clone showed up just once. The chain joins TRBV6-5 to TRBJ1-3, with no clear D. CDR3 size: 15 residues. Germline lookup yields CDR1 MNHEY and CDR2 SVGAGI. The V and J ends lost 0 bases and 4 bases respectively, with 10 bases between them. As DNA, the CDR3 is TGTGCCAGCAGTTACTCATCCAGACGCGGAAACACCATATATTTT. Translation gives CASSYSSRRGNTIYF.

The chain couples TRBV7-6 to TRBJ2-7, with TRBD1 matching 10 bases. This CDR3 is 15 amino acids long. Germline-derived CDR1 and CDR2 are SGHVS and FNYEAQ. V was pared by 3 bases and J by 2 bases, with 4 bases of the junction left unmatched. In DNA, the CDR3 is TGTGCCAGCAGCTTGGGCGGGACAGGGGCCTACGAGCAGTACTTC. Translation: CASSLGGTGAYEQYF. The complete variable domain, with remaining parts taken from reference TRBV7-6 and TRBJ2-7, reads GAGVSQSPRYKVTKRGQDVALRCDPISGHVSLYWYRQALGQGPEFLTYFNYEAQQDKSGLPNDRFSAERPEGSISTLTIQRTEQRDSAMYRCASSLGGTGAYEQYFGPGTRLTVT.

The chain links TRBV5-6 to TRBJ2-7; D not resolved. V lost 3 bases and J 5 bases, leaving 9 bases between the germline ends. The CDR3 contains 12 residues. Germline-derived CDR1 and CDR2 are SGHDT and YYEEEE. This chain's CDR3 is CASSWSSDEQYF. In nucleotides, the CDR3 is TGTGCCAGCAGCTGGTCCTCGGACGAGCAGTACTTC.

J is TRBJ2-7 and V is TRBV29-1, with TRBD2 as a possible D gene (6 bases). The V gene lost 5 bases and the J gene lost 6 bases, with 17 bases spanning the gap. CDR3 length: 13 residues. Per germline, CDR1 SQVTM and CDR2 ANQGSEA. Here the CDR3 DNA reads TGCAGCGTTTCAAGGGGACTGGGCCGCGAGCAGTACTTC. Protein sequence: CSVSRGLGREQYF.

This clone has just one count. The genes are TRBV6-2 or TRBV6-3 and TRBJ2-1, with D possibly TRBD2 on 5 matching bases. CDR3 length: 15 residues. Trimming left V 6 bases short and J 4 bases short, with 16 bases between. CDR1 and CDR2 from the germline V gene are MNHEY and SVGEGT. In nucleotides, the CDR3 is TGTGCCAGCAGCCGAAGCGGCCTCGGGTACAATGAGCAGTTCTTC. It translates to CASSRSGLGYNEQFF.

Only one count was recorded for this clone. This chain joins TRBV2 and TRBJ2-7, with 11 positions matching TRBD2. The CDR3 contains 14 residues. Germline-derived CDR1 and CDR2 are SNHLY and FYNNEI. Unmatched junction bases numbered 8, after V lost 9 bases and J lost 4 bases. CDR3 DNA sequence: TGTGCCAGAGACGTGATAGCGGGAGGGTACGAGCAGTACTTC. This gives the protein CARDVIAGGYEQYF. Full variable domain (outside the CDR3, taken from reference TRBV2 and TRBJ2-7): EPEVTQTPSHQVTQMGQEVILRCVPISNHLYFYWYRQILGQKVEFLVSFYNNEISEKSEIFDDQFSVERPDGSNFTLKIRSTKLEDSAMYFCARDVIAGGYEQYFGPGTRLTVT.

This clone has a single count. The chain recombines TRBV18 with TRBJ2-3; no clear D. The CDR3 extends over 11 amino acids. Germline V gene lookup returns CDR1 KGHSH and CDR2 LQKENI. Trimming removed 3 bases at V and 5 bases at J, with 3 bases between. The DNA for the CDR3 is TGTGCCAGCTCACCTAAAGATACGCAGTATTTT. Translating it yields CASSPKDTQYF.

This clone was seen once. The V and J genes are TRBV3-1 (or the pseudogene TRBV3-2) and TRBJ2-2; the D is unclear. This CDR3 region has 15 residues. V gave up 1 base and J gave up 5 bases, with 11 bases separating them. Germline assignment: CDR1 LGHDT and CDR2 YNNKEL (reference sequence). In nucleotides, the CDR3 is TGTGCCAGCAGCCAAGGGATATTAGGAACCGGGGAGCTGTTTTTT. Translation: CASSQGILGTGELFF.